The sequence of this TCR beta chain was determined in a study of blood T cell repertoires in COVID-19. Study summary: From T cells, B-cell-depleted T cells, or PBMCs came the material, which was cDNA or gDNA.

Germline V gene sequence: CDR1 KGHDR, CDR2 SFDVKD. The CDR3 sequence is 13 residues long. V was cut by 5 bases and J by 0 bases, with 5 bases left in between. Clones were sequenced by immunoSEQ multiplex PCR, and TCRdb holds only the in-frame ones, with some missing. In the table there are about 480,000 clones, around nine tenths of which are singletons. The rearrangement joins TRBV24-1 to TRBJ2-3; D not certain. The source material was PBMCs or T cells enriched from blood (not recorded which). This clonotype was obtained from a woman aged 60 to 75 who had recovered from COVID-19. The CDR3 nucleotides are TGTGCCACCAGTGCTACTAGCACAGATACGCAGTATTTT. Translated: CATSATSTDTQYF.